The rows below give T cell receptor beta chains drawn from one sample of a study of cytomegalovirus exposure and HLA in healthy donors. Profiling relied on immunoSEQ multiplex PCR, and the TCRdb table lists in-frame clones only, not all of them. Altogether 100,000 to 150,000 clones are present, 75% being singletons, with the ten largest covering 2.5% to 3.5%. Material for sequencing was PBMCs. These receptors all stem from a woman aged 40 to 49 in good health and CMV-seropositive. CDR3s include the opening cysteine and the closing phenylalanine or tryptophan. A D gene is named only where the DNA matches it firmly. Rows give clone size only sometimes, using once, few, many, or a class for an expanded clone.

J | D | V | size | CDR3 | DNA
TRBJ1-4 | TRBD1 | TRBV19 | NA | CASSVTGGVNEKLFF | TGTGCCAGTAGTGTAACAGGGGGTGTTAATGAAAAACTGTTTTTT
TRBJ2-6 | TRBD2 | TRBV5-1 | once | CASSSRGGSGANVLTF | TGCGCCAGCAGCTCGCGGGGGGGCTCCGGGGCCAACGTCCTGACTTTC
TRBJ2-3 | TRBD1 | TRBV18 | NA | CASSPPLGQGFPDTQYF | TGTGCCAGCTCACCACCCTTGGGACAGGGCTTTCCAGATACGCAGTATTTT
TRBJ2-5 | TRBD2 | TRBV7-2 | NA | CASSGGGTSGRRGTQYF | TGTGCCAGCAGCGGGGGCGGGACTAGCGGGAGGAGGGGGACCCAGTACTTC
TRBJ2-7 | NA | TRBV19 | NA | CASSSGQHPYEQYF | TGTGCCAGTAGTAGCGGACAGCATCCCTACGAGCAGTACTTC
TRBJ2-7 | NA | TRBV5-1 | NA | CASSSAGVTYEQYF | TGCGCCAGCAGCTCCGCCGGGGTCACCTACGAGCAGTACTTC
TRBJ1-5 | TRBD1 | TRBV4-2 | NA | CASSQEGQNSNQPQHF | TGTGCCAGCAGCCAAGAGGGACAGAATAGCAATCAGCCCCAGCATTTT
TRBJ2-2 | NA | TRBV7-3 | NA | CASSLGPQQGRTGELFF | TGTGCCAGCAGCTTAGGTCCGCAACAAGGGAGGACCGGGGAGCTGTTTTTT
TRBJ2-7 | NA | TRBV28 | once | CASSIDSDSYEQYF | TGTGCCAGCAGCATCGACAGTGACTCCTACGAGCAGTACTTC
TRBJ2-3 | NA | TRBV5-4 | NA | CASSLDKGGTQYF | TGTGCCAGCAGCTTGGACAAGGGAGGTACGCAGTATTTT
TRBJ2-1 | NA | TRBV27 | NA | CASSLFSGLLTDEQFF | TGTGCCAGCAGTTTATTTTCGGGGTTACTAACGGATGAGCAGTTCTTC
TRBJ2-3 | NA | TRBV29-1 | NA | CSVEVGDTQYF | TGCAGCGTTGAGGTCGGAGATACGCAGTATTTT
TRBJ2-1 | TRBD2 | TRBV7-9 | NA | CASSLPRASGKDNEQFF | TGTGCCAGCAGCTTACCCCGGGCTAGCGGGAAAGACAATGAGCAGTTCTTC
TRBJ1-2 | NA | TRBV4-3 | few | CASSQDRDYLYGYTF | TGCGCCAGCAGCCAAGACAGGGACTACTTGTATGGCTACACCTTC
TRBJ2-7 | TRBD2 | TRBV28 | NA | CASSVLAPTPEQYF | TGTGCCAGCAGTGTACTAGCGCCGACGCCCGAGCAGTACTTC
TRBJ2-7 | TRBD1 | TRBV29-1 | few | CSVAGTEYSYEQYF | TGCAGCGTCGCCGGGACAGAATACTCCTACGAGCAGTACTTC
TRBJ1-1 | NA | TRBV19 | NA | CASSSQGQENTEAFF | TGTGCCAGTAGTTCGCAGGGGCAGGAGAACACTGAAGCTTTCTTT
TRBJ2-3 | NA | TRBV7-9 | few | CASSLDTQYF | TGTGCCAGCAGCCTCGATACGCAGTATTTT
TRBJ2-2 | NA | TRBV29-1 | NA | CSVAEGQSFPGELFF | TGCAGCGTTGCAGAAGGACAGAGTTTTCCCGGGGAGCTGTTTTTT
TRBJ1-2 | NA | TRBV29-1 | few | CSVEQGSYGYTF | TGCAGCGTTGAGCAGGGCTCCTATGGCTACACCTTC
TRBJ2-1 | TRBD2 | TRBV10-3 | few | CASATYSGYNEQFF | TGTGCCAGCGCTACCTATAGCGGGTACAATGAGCAGTTCTTC
TRBJ2-1 | NA | TRBV27 | NA | CASSFGALSSYNEQFF | TGTGCCAGCAGTTTTGGGGCTCTGAGCTCCTACAATGAGCAGTTCTTC
TRBJ2-7 | NA | TRBV7-3 | NA | CASSLILHEQYF | TGTGCCAGCAGCTTAATACTCCACGAGCAGTACTTC
TRBJ2-7 | TRBD2 | TRBV7-3 | NA | CASSYPGAGVTYEQYF | TGTGCCAGCAGCTACCCAGGAGCGGGGGTCACCTACGAGCAGTACTTC